This T cell receptor (beta chain) originates from a study of T cell clonotyping in hematopoietic cell transplantation. The repertoire was sequenced with immunoSEQ multiplex PCR; TCRdb's copy has only in-frame clones and lacks some. The sample contains around 4,600 clones, about two thirds of which appear only once. This CDR3 has 12 amino acids. In germline, CDR1 is SNHLY, CDR2 FYNNEI. Trimming pared 3 bases from V and 2 bases from J, leaving 5 bases between. The study's findings and limits: Few recipient clonotypes overlapped donors; over 97% were de novo at given depth.

On this clone itself: Its matching antigen is unknown.

The clonotype originates from a female patient in her forties or fifties who had an allogeneic stem cell transplant, so the T cells may come from the graft donor. Some clones in this sample may be carry-over from other donors' samples. Sequencing was performed on PBMCs, taken 100 days after allogeneic stem cell transplant. V usage is TRBV2 and J usage is TRBJ2-7; D ambiguous. The CDR3 DNA is TGTGCCAGCAGTGAGGCTACCTACGAGCAGTACTTC. Translation: CASSEATYEQYF. Looking up the rest from reference TRBV2 and TRBJ2-7 gives the full variable domain: EPEVTQTPSHQVTQMGQEVILRCVPISNHLYFYWYRQILGQKVEFLVSFYNNEISEKSEIFDDQFSVERPDGSNFTLKIRSTKLEDSAMYFCASSEATYEQYFGPGTRLTVT.